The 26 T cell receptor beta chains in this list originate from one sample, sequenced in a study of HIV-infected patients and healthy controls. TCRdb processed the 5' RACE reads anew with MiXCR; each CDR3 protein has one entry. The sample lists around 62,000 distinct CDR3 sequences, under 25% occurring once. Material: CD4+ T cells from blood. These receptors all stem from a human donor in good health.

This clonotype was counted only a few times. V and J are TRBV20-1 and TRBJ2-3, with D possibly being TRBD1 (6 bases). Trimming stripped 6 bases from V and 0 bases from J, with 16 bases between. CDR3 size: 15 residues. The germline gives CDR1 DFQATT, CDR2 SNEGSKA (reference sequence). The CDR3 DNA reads TGCAGTGCACCACGTTGGGACACCAGCACAGATACGCAGTATTTT. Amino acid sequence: CSAPRWDTSTDTQYF.

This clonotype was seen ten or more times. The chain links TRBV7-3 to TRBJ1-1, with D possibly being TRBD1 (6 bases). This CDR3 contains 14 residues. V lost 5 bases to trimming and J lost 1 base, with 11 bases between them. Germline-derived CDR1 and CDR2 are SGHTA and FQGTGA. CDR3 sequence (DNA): TGTGCCAGCAGCCCAGGGGTCCCGAACACTGAAGCTTTCTTT. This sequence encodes CASSPGVPNTEAFF.

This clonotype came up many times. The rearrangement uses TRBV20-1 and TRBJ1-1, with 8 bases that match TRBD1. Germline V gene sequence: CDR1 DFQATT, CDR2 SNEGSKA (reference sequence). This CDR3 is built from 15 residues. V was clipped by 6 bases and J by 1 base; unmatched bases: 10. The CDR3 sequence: CSAQARDRGNTEAFF. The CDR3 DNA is TGCAGTGCGCAAGCGAGAGACAGGGGGAACACTGAAGCTTTCTTT.

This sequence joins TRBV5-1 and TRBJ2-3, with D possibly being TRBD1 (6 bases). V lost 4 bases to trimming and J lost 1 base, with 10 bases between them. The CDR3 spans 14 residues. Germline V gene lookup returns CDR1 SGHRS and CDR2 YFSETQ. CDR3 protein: CASSLGQRTDTQYF. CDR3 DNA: TGCGCCAGCAGCCTAGGACAGCGCACAGATACGCAGTATTTT.

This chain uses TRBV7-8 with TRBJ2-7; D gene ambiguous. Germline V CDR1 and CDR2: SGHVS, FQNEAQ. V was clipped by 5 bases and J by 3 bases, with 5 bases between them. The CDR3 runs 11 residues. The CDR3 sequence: CASSPNYEQYF. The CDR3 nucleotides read TGTGCCAGCAGCCCAAACTACGAGCAGTACTTC.

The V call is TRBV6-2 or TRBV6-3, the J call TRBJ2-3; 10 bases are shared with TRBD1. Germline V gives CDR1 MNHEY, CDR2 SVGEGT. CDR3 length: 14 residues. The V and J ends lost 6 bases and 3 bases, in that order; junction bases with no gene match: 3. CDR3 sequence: CASRPDRGTDTQYF. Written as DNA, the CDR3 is TGTGCCAGCAGACCGGACAGGGGGACAGATACGCAGTATTTT.

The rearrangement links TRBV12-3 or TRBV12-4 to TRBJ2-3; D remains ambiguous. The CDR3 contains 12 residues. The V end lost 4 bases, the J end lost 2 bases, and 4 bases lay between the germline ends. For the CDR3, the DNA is TGTGCCAGCAGTTCATACACAGATACGCAGTATTTT. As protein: CASSSYTDTQYF.

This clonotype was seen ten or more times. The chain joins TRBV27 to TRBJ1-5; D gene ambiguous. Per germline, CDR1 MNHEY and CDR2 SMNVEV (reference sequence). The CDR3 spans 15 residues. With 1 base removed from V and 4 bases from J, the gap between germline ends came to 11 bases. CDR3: CASSLFGRNNQPQHF. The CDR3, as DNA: TGTGCCAGCAGTTTATTCGGTCGGAATAATCAGCCCCAGCATTTT.

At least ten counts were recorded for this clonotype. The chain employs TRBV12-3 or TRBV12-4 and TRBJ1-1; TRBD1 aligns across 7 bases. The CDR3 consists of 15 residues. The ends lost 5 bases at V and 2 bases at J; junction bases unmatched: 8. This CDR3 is CASSPRDRRNTEAFF. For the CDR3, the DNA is TGTGCCAGCAGTCCCCGGGACAGAAGAAACACTGAAGCTTTCTTT.

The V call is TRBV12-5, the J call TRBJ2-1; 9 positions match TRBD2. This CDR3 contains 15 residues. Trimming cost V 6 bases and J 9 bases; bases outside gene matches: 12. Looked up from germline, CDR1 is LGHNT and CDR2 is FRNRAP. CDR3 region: CASGPSGRPIAEQFF. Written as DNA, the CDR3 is TGTGCTAGTGGGCCCAGCGGGAGGCCCATTGCTGAGCAGTTCTTC.

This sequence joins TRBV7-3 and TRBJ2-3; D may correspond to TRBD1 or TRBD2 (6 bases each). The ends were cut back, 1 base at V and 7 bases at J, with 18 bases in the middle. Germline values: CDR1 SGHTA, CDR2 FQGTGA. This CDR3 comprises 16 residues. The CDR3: CASSLSGTPAGYTQYF. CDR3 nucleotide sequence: TGTGCCAGCAGCTTAAGCGGGACACCAGCGGGTTATACGCAGTATTTT.

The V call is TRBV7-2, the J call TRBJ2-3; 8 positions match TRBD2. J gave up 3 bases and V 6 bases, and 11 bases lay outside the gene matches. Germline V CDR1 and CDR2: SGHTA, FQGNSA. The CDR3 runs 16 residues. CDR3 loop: CASRSAGGSRTDTQYF. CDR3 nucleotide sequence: TGTGCCAGCAGGTCCGCGGGGGGATCTCGAACAGATACGCAGTATTTT.

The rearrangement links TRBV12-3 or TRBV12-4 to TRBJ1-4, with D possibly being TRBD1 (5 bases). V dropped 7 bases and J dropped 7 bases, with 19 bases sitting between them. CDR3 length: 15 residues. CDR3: CASTPGGRVGEKLFF. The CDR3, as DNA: TGTGCCAGCACCCCCGGTGGCAGGGTGGGTGAAAAACTGTTTTTT.

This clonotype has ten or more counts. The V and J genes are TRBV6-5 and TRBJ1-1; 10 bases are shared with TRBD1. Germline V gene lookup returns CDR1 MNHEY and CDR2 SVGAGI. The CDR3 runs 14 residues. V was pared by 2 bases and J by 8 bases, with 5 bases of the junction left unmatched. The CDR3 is CASSYNDRGREAFF. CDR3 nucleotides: TGTGCCAGCAGTTACAACGACAGGGGGCGGGAAGCTTTCTTT.

The CDR3 DNA sequence: TGCAGCGGGCTTGGTGCCACCTACGAGCAGTACTTC. It codes for CSGLGATYEQYF. The V call is TRBV29-1, the J call TRBJ2-7; D uncertain. Deletions cut 7 bases from V and 2 bases from J, with 12 bases between. Germline V gene sequence: CDR1 SQVTM, CDR2 ANQGSEA. The CDR3 runs 12 residues.

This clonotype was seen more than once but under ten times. CDR3 region: CASFGQGGFYEQYF. CDR3 DNA sequence: TGTGCCAGCTTTGGACAGGGGGGGTTTTACGAGCAGTACTTC. The V gene is TRBV6-5, the J gene TRBJ2-7; 10 positions match TRBD1. Germline V gene data show CDR1 as MNHEY and CDR2 as SVGAGI. The CDR3 has 14 amino acids. Trimming cost V 8 bases and J 4 bases; bases outside gene matches: 8.

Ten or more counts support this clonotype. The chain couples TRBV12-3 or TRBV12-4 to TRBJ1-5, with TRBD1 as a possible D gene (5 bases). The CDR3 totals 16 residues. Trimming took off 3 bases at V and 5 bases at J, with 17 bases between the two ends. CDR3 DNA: TGTGCCAGCAGTTTCCGACGGCCGGCGGGGGATCAGCCCCAGCATTTT. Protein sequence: CASSFRRPAGDQPQHF.

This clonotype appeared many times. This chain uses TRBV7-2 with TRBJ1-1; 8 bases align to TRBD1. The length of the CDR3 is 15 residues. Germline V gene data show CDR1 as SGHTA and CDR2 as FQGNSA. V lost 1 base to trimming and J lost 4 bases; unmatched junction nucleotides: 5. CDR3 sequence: CASSLGQGASTEAFF. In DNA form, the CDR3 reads TGTGCCAGCAGCTTAGGGCAGGGGGCGAGCACTGAAGCTTTCTTT.

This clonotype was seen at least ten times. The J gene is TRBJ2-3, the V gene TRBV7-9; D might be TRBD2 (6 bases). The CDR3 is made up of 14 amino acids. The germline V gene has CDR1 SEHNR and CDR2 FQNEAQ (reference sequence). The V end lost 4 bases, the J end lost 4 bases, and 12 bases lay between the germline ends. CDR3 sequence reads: CASSWASAPDTQYF. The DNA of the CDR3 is TGTGCCAGCAGCTGGGCTAGCGCCCCAGATACGCAGTATTTT.

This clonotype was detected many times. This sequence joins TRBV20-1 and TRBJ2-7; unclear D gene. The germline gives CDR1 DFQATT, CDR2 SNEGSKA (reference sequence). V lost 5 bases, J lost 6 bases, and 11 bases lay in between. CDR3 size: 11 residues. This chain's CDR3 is CSAARAREQYF. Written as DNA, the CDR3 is TGCAGTGCTGCCCGGGCCCGCGAGCAGTACTTC.

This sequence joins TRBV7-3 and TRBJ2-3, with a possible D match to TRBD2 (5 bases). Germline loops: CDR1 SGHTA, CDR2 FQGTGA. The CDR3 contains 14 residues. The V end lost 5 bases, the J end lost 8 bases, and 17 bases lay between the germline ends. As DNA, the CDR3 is TGTGCCAGCAGCCCCGGACGGGGATTGGGTACGCAGTATTTT. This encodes CASSPGRGLGTQYF.

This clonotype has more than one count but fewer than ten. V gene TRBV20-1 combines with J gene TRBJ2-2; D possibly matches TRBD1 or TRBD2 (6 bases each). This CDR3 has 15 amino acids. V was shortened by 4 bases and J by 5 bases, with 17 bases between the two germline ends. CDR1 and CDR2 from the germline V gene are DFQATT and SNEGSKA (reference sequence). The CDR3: CSAKRWGARTGELFF. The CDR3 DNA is TGCAGTGCTAAAAGATGGGGGGCGCGGACCGGGGAGCTGTTTTTT.

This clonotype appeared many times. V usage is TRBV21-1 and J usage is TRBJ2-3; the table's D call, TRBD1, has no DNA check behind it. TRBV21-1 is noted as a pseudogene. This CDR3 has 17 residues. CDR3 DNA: TGTGCCAGCAGCAAATACGCGGGACAGGGAGTCGCAGATACGCAGTATTTT. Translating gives CASSKYAGQGVADTQYF.

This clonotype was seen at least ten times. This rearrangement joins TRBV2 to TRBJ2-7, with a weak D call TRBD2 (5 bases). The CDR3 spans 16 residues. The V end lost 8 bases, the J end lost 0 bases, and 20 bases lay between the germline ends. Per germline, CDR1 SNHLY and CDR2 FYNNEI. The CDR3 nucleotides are TGTGCCAGCTGTCCTGAGGGTAGCGCCCGCTCCTACGAGCAGTACTTC. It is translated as CASCPEGSARSYEQYF.

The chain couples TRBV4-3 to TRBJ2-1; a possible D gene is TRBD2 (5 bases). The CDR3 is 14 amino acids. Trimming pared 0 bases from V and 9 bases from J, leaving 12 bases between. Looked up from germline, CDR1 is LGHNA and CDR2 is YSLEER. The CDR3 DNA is TGCGCCAGCAGCCAAGATTACGGGGATTTTGAGCAGTTCTTC. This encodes CASSQDYGDFEQFF.

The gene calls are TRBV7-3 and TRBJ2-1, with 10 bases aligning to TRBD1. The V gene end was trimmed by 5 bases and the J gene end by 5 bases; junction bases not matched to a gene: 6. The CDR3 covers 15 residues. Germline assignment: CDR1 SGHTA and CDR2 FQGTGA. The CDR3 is CASSLDRGRNNEQFF. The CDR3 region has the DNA TGTGCCAGCAGCCTTGACAGGGGGCGGAACAATGAGCAGTTCTTC.